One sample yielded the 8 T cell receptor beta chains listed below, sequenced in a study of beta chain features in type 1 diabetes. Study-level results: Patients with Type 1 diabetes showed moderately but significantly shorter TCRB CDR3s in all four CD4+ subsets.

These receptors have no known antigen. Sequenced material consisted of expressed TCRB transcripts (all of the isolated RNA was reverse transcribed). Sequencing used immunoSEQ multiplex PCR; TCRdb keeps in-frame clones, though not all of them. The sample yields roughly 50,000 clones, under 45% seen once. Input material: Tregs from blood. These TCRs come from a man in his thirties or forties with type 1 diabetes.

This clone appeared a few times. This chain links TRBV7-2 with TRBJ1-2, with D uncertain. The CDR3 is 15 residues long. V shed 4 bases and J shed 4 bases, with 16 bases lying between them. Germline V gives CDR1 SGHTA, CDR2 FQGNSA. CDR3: CASSYGLVGSYGYTF. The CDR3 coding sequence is TGTGCCAGCAGCTACGGTCTAGTAGGGAGCTATGGCTACACCTTC.

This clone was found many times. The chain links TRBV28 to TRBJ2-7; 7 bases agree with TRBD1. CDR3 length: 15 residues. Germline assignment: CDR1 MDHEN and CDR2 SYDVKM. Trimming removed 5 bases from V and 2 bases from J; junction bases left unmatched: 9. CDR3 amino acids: CASSPSGTDTYEQYF. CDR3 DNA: TGTGCCAGCAGTCCCTCCGGGACAGACACCTACGAGCAGTACTTC.

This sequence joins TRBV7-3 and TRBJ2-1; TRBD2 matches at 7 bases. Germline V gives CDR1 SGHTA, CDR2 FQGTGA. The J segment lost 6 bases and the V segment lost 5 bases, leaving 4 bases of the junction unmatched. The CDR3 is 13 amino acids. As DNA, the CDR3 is TGTGCCAGCAGCCTTGGACTAGTCAATGAGCAGTTCTTC. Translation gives CASSLGLVNEQFF.

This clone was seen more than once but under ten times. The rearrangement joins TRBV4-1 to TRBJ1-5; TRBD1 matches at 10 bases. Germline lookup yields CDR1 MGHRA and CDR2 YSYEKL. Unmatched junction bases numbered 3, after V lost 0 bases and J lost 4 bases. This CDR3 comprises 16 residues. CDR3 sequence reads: CASSQDGGQGNQPQHF. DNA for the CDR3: TGCGCCAGCAGCCAAGATGGGGGACAGGGGAATCAGCCCCAGCATTTT.

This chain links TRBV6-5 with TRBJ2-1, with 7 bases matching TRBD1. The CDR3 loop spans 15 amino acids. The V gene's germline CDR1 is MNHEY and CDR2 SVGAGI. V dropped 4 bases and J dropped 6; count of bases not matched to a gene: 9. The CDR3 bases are TGTGCCAGCAGTTCCCACCGGGACAGCGCCAATGAGCAGTTCTTC. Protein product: CASSSHRDSANEQFF.

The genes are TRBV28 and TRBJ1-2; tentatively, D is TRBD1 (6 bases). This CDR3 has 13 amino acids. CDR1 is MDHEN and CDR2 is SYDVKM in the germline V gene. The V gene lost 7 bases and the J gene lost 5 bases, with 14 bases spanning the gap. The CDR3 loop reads CASTTGTLYGYTF. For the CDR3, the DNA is TGTGCCAGCACCACAGGGACACTATATGGCTACACCTTC.

CDR3 DNA sequence: TGTGCCAGCAGTGACCCTAGCGCCAACTCCTACGAGCAGTACTTC. Amino acids: CASSDPSANSYEQYF. J is TRBJ2-7 and V is TRBV27; weak D call: TRBD2 (6 bases). Germline-derived CDR1 and CDR2 are MNHEY and SMNVEV (reference sequence). Trimming stripped 5 bases from V and 0 bases from J, with 14 bases between. This CDR3 region has 15 residues.

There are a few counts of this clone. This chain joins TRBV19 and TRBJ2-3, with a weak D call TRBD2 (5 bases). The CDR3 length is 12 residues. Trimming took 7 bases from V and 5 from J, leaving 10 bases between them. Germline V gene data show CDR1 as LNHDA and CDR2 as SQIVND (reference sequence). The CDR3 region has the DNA TGTGCCAGTATTTCCGCGGGAGATACGCAGTATTTT. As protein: CASISAGDTQYF.